This T cell receptor (beta chain) was identified during a study of regulatory T cells in long-lasting Graves disease. Turning to this clonotype: No antigen is known for it.

This sample's time point: newly diagnosed GD, antithyroid drugs for less than 3 months. From RNA extracted from PBMCs, the TCR library was made. American Thyroid Association guidelines defined Graves' disease diagnosis. General study results and limits: Persistent cases of Graves' showed reduced TCR diversity relative to newly diagnosed patients.

For TCR beta, libraries came from iRepertoire HTBI primers and Arm-PCR of CDR3 regions. One entry per CDR3 protein results from TCRdb running MiXCR on the multiplex PCR reads. The sample records some 460,000 distinct CDR3 sequences, around 15% being singletons. These records were also assigned to another study, of T cells in Graves' hyperthyroidism and ophthalmopathy. That work states: Patients aged 18 to 65 had newly diagnosed hyperthyroidism that had lasted under 2 months. Blood also contained most expanded thyroid clonotypes above 0.001.

The receptor was derived from a man aged 35 to 55 with Graves disease. The sequencing used peripheral blood mononuclear cells (PBMCs), collected at new diagnosis, from a patient treated with antithyroid drugs.

CDR3 region: CSVVGGSGRTLYEQYF. The CDR3 nucleotides read TGCAGCGTTGTAGGTGGTAGCGGGAGAACGTTGTACGAGCAGTACTTC. The V gene is TRBV29-1, the J gene TRBJ2-7; 9 bases agree with TRBD2. V lost 4 bases and J lost 4; bases outside the gene matches: 14. The CDR3 loop spans 16 amino acids. Germline V gives CDR1 SQVTM, CDR2 ANQGSEA.